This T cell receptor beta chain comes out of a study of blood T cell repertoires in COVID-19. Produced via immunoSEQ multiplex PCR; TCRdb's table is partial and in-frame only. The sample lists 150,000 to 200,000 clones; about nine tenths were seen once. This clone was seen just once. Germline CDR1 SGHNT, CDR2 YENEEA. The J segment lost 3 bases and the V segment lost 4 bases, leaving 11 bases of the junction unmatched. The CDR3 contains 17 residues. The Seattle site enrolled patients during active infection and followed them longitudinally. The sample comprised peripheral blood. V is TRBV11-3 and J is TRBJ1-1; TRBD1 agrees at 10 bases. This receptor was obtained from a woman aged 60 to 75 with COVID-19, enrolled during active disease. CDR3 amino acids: CASSSLISGTGDTEAFF. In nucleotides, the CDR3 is TGTGCCAGCAGCTCCCTTATCTCCGGGACAGGGGACACTGAAGCTTTCTTT. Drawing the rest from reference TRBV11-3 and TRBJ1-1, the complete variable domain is EAGVVQSPRYKIIEKKQPVAFWCNPISGHNTLYWYLQNLGQGPELLIRYENEEAVDDSQLPKDRFSAERLKGVDSTLKIQPAELGDSAVYLCASSSLISGTGDTEAFFGQGTRLTVV.